This T cell receptor beta chain appears in the sequencing data of a study of T cells in Graves' hyperthyroidism and ophthalmopathy. General observations from the study: A model of 13 V-J pairs discriminated ophthalmopathy from stable hyperthyroidism.

As concerns this clonotype: No antigen is known for it.

Researchers amplified the TCR beta CDR3 regions from RNA transcripts. In the first-round RT-PCR of the TCR CDR3, the HTBI primer set was used. MiXCR, applied by TCRdb to the multiplex PCR reads, yields one record per CDR3 protein. The top ten hold 25% to 30% of the sample, which has some 490,000 distinct CDR3 sequences, 16% seen once. Trimming cost V 3 bases and J 2 bases, with 11 bases left between them. This CDR3 comprises 14 residues. Germline lookup yields CDR1 SGDLS and CDR2 YYNGEE. Sequenced sample: blood. The clonotype comes from a woman in her twenties or thirties with Graves' ophthalmopathy. This sequence joins TRBV9 and TRBJ2-5; D is possibly TRBD1 (6 bases). CDR3 loop: CASSEITGQETQYF. The CDR3 DNA follows: TGTGCCAGCAGCGAAATTACAGGGCAAGAGACCCAGTACTTC.